This paragraph reports one T cell receptor (beta chain). The antigen is not known. Assay: immunoSEQ multiplex PCR; the TCRdb copy retains only in-frame clones and omits some. The table has about 78,000 clones, roughly 95% seen once. These data are taken from a study of cytomegalovirus exposure and HLA in healthy donors. Findings of the study overall: In the 120 validation repertoires, under 95% of cluster scores exceeded 0, per a later analysis. Researchers counted 164 TCR beta chains as cytomegalovirus-associated.

The sequenced sample was PBMCs. The sequence came from a man in his late teens or twenties in good health and CMV-seropositive.

The CDR3 nucleotides are TGCGCCAGCCGCTCCTCCTCTGGGGCCCCTAATGAAAAACTGTTTTTT. It yields the protein CASRSSSGAPNEKLFF. The chain couples TRBV5-1 to TRBJ1-4; a weak D match, TRBD1 (5 bases). Germline CDR1 is SGHRS and CDR2 is YFSETQ. This CDR3 region has 16 residues. Trimming took 7 bases from V and 3 from J, leaving 19 bases between them.